The T cell receptor beta chain under discussion was sequenced for a study of cytomegalovirus exposure and HLA in healthy donors. The study's findings and limits: Most of the TCR beta V segments (in an earlier analysis) were productive either about 87% or about 30% of the time. Researchers had no immune exposure information except CMV serostatus available. Follow-up analysis later connected one missense variant in DCLRE1C with trimming of TCR beta V- and J-genes. Indistinguishable V segments, including TRBV6-2 and TRBV6-3, were excluded.

PCR amplification relied on 60 Vbeta primers (plus 13 Jbeta primers). Only in-frame clones appear in the TCRdb table, and some are missing; sequencing was by immunoSEQ multiplex PCR. Of 100,000 to 150,000 clones listed, 74% are singletons. There are a few counts of this clone. The antigen is not known. The germline V gene encodes CDR1 SGHAT and CDR2 FQNNGV. This CDR3 is built from 14 residues. V lost 0 bases, J lost 4 bases, and 6 bases lay in between. The sequenced sample was PBMCs. The rearrangement links TRBV11-2 to TRBJ2-2; D gene uncertain. The origin of this receptor is a woman in her 50s in good health and CMV-seropositive. The CDR3 sequence: CASSLEPGTGELFF. The DNA of the CDR3 is TGTGCCAGCAGCTTAGAACCGGGCACCGGGGAGCTGTTTTTT. The full variable domain, completed using reference TRBV11-2 and TRBJ2-2, is EAGVAQSPRYKIIEKRQSVAFWCNPISGHATLYWYQQILGQGPKLLIQFQNNGVVDDSQLPKDRFSAERLKGVDSTLKIQPAKLEDSAVYLCASSLEPGTGELFFGEGSRLTVL.